This T cell receptor (beta chain) was captured in a study of metastatic and nonmetastatic thyroid tumors. Across the whole study: Samples came from malignant and benign thyroid patients, and repertoires were compared across blood and tumor or nodule tissue.

V was cut by 4 bases and J by 8 bases, with 18 bases left in between. Germline V lookup: CDR1 SGHKS, CDR2 YYEKEE (reference sequence). The CDR3 totals 14 residues. About this clone: What it binds is not known.

Study observations and caveats: A significant increase in TCR beta diversity was reportedly seen in malignant thyroid tumors relative to benign nodules, in blood and tumor.

Until they underwent thyroid surgery, no patient had received any treatment. TCRdb re-clonotyped the PCR reads through MiXCR. The sample contains about 45,000 clones, 3% to 3.5% of which appear only once. The sequencing sample was made of blood. V usage is TRBV5-5 and J usage is TRBJ1-2; tentative D call: TRBD1 (6 bases). The TCR sequence derives from a female donor with papillary thyroid cancer or a benign thyroid nodule (not recorded which). Some clones in this sample may be carry-over from other donors' samples. CDR3 in DNA: TGTGCCAGCAGCCTAGGACAGCCCCATTCGGGCTACACCTTC. This codes for CASSLGQPHSGYTF.